The 30 T cell receptor beta chains listed next were all sequenced from one sample in a study of T cells in Graves' hyperthyroidism and ophthalmopathy. RNA transcripts were the template for amplifying TCR beta CDR3 regions. First-round RT-PCR targeting the TCR CDR3 was performed with the HTBI primer set. MiXCR was run by TCRdb on the multiplex PCR reads, yielding one entry per CDR3 protein. Found here are under 350,000 distinct CDR3 sequences, around a sixth of them singletons; the top ten hold approximately 49%. The specimen sequenced was blood. These receptors were collected from a woman in her forties or fifties with Graves' hyperthyroidism.

This clonotype showed up just a few times. The gene calls are TRBV19 and TRBJ2-3; 13 bases agree with TRBD2. The germline gives CDR1 LNHDA, CDR2 SQIVND (reference sequence). V shed 6 bases and J 6 bases; nucleotides not matched to a gene: 15. The CDR3 length is 18 residues. CDR3 in DNA: TGTGCCAGTAGAGGGGTACTCACCGGGACTAGCGGGACGGATACGCAGTATTTT. Translating gives CASRGVLTGTSGTDTQYF.

The sample holds many counts of this clonotype. The rearrangement uses TRBV12-3 or TRBV12-4 and TRBJ2-3; 11 bases line up with TRBD2. V was clipped by 5 bases and J by 5 bases; unmatched bases: 3. CDR3 length equals 14 residues. The CDR3 DNA is TGTGCCAGCAGTATAGGACTAGCGGGAGATACGCAGTATTTT. Residues: CASSIGLAGDTQYF.

The V gene is TRBV7-9, the J gene TRBJ2-3, with 7 bases matching TRBD2. Germline V lookup: CDR1 SEHNR, CDR2 FQNEAQ (reference sequence). The CDR3 runs to 16 residues. The V and J ends lost 5 bases and 1 base, in that order; junction bases with no gene match: 9. The CDR3 DNA reads TGTGCCAGCAGCCTCCGGACTAGTGGAGGCACAGATACGCAGTATTTT. Translated, it gives CASSLRTSGGTDTQYF.

There are many counts of this clonotype. V gene TRBV3-1 combines with J gene TRBJ2-5, with D unresolved. The CDR3 loop spans 13 amino acids. Trimming left V 2 bases short and J 2 bases short, with 6 bases between. CDR1 and CDR2 from the germline V gene are LGHDT and YNNKEL (reference sequence). The CDR3: CASSQTQQETQYF. For the CDR3, the DNA is TGTGCCAGCAGCCAAACACAGCAAGAGACCCAGTACTTC.

This clonotype was observed at least ten times. The rearrangement links TRBV6-1 to TRBJ1-1; no clear D gene. The CDR3 sequence is 13 residues long. The V end was cut by 6 bases, the J end by 3 bases, with 11 bases between. Per germline, CDR1 MNHNS and CDR2 SASEGT. The CDR3 sequence is CASRADGDTEAFF. The CDR3 DNA is TGTGCCAGCAGGGCGGACGGGGACACTGAAGCTTTCTTT.

This clonotype came up many times. The V call is TRBV2, the J call TRBJ2-6; D is unclear. The CDR3 has 13 amino acids. The ends were cut back, 8 bases at V and 4 bases at J, with 9 bases in the middle. From germline, CDR1 is SNHLY and CDR2 FYNNEI. This CDR3 reads CASRLGGANVLTF. CDR3 DNA sequence: TGTGCCAGCCGACTGGGCGGGGCCAACGTCCTGACTTTC.

The rearrangement joins TRBV12-3 or TRBV12-4 to TRBJ2-5; TRBD2 might be the D (7 bases). The CDR3 extends over 12 amino acids. Trimming shortened V by 1 base and J by 13 bases, and 13 bases separated the two germline ends. CDR3 coding DNA: TGTGCCAGCAGTTTAGGGTGGGGGGGCTCGTACTTC. The encoded protein is CASSLGWGGSYF.

The V call is TRBV7-2, the J call TRBJ2-3, with 11 positions matching TRBD2. Germline-derived CDR1 and CDR2 are SGHTA and FQGNSA. The CDR3 is 17 residues long. J was trimmed by 0 bases and V by 5 bases; bases with no gene match: 7. The CDR3 nucleotides read TGTGCCAGCAGCCGCGATCTAGCGGGAGGAAGCACAGATACGCAGTATTTT. It is translated as CASSRDLAGGSTDTQYF.

The rearrangement uses TRBV5-1 and TRBJ2-3; no reliable D call. The CDR3 extends over 14 amino acids. Between the trimmed V and J ends, which lost 5 bases and 2 bases, there was a span of 12 bases. Germline-derived CDR1 and CDR2 are SGHRS and YFSETQ. The CDR3, as DNA: TGCGCCAGCAGAAGGGCGGAAAACACAGATACGCAGTATTTT. It codes for CASRRAENTDTQYF.

Many counts were recorded for this clonotype. The CDR3 region has the DNA TGTGCCAGCAGCCGACGGCCCCAGTCGTCAAATACGCAGTATTTT. Its protein product is CASSRRPQSSNTQYF. This chain connects TRBV12-3 or TRBV12-4 to TRBJ2-3, with D unresolved. With 6 bases removed from V and 7 bases from J, the gap between germline ends came to 20 bases. The CDR3 loop spans 15 amino acids.

This clonotype was observed at least ten times. The V call is TRBV2, the J call TRBJ2-5; D may be TRBD1 (6 bases). The CDR3 is 12 amino acids. Germline V CDR1 and CDR2: SNHLY, FYNNEI. Trimming removed 11 bases from V and 1 base from J, with 11 bases in between. In nucleotides, the CDR3 is TGTGCCGACGGACAGCTCCAAGAGACCCAGTACTTC. The encoded protein is CADGQLQETQYF.

This clonotype came up many times. This chain uses TRBV11-2 with TRBJ2-1; 8 nucleotides match TRBD1. Germline V lookup: CDR1 SGHAT, CDR2 FQNNGV. V lost 5 bases to trimming and J lost 4 bases; unmatched junction nucleotides: 4. The CDR3 is made up of 14 amino acids. The CDR3 protein is CASSPGQGYNEQFF. CDR3 DNA sequence: TGTGCCAGCAGCCCTGGACAGGGTTACAATGAGCAGTTCTTC.

In its sample, this clonotype was seen a few times. The chain links TRBV7-9 to TRBJ2-1; 8 nucleotides match TRBD2. Germline CDR1 and CDR2: SEHNR and FQNEAQ (reference sequence). This CDR3 is 15 amino acids long. V shed 0 bases and J 8 bases; nucleotides not matched to a gene: 6. The CDR3: CASSLAGREEDEQFF. Written as DNA, the CDR3 is TGTGCCAGCAGCTTAGCAGGGCGGGAGGAGGATGAGCAGTTCTTC. Full variable domain (remainder filled in from reference TRBV7-9 and TRBJ2-1): DTGVSQNPRHKITKRGQNVTFRCDPISEHNRLYWYRQTLGQGPEFLTYFQNEAQLEKSRLLSDRFSAERPKGSFSTLEIQRTEQGDSAMYLCASSLAGREEDEQFFGPGTRLTVL.

The J gene is TRBJ2-1, the V gene TRBV7-9; tentative D call: TRBD2 (9 bases). Germline V gene data show CDR1 as SEHNR and CDR2 as FQNEAQ (reference sequence). The CDR3 runs to 19 residues. Trimming removed 5 bases from V and 5 bases from J, with 28 bases in between. The CDR3 DNA is TGTGCCAGCAGCCCACAGGGGGAGCTCCTAGCGGGATCGCACAATGAGCAGTTCTTC. The encoded protein is CASSPQGELLAGSHNEQFF. Combining the CDR3 with reference TRBV7-9 and TRBJ2-1 gives the whole variable domain DTGVSQNPRHKITKRGQNVTFRCDPISEHNRLYWYRQTLGQGPEFLTYFQNEAQLEKSRLLSDRFSAERPKGSFSTLEIQRTEQGDSAMYLCASSPQGELLAGSHNEQFFGPGTRLTVL.

This clonotype was detected many times. The rearrangement joins TRBV11-2 to TRBJ2-3; D not certain. The CDR3 runs to 12 residues. From germline, CDR1 is SGHAT and CDR2 FQNNGV. Trimming removed 5 bases from V and 2 bases from J, with 5 bases in between. In DNA form, the CDR3 reads TGTGCCAGCAGCCGTTACACAGATACGCAGTATTTT. This codes for CASSRYTDTQYF.

This clonotype was observed many times. V gene TRBV20-1 combines with J gene TRBJ2-5; 7 bases agree with TRBD1. Germline values: CDR1 DFQATT, CDR2 SNEGSKA (reference sequence). Unmatched junction bases numbered 2, after V lost 2 bases and J lost 5 bases. The CDR3 is 12 amino acids. This chain's CDR3 is CSARTGAETQYF. CDR3 in DNA: TGCAGTGCTAGAACAGGGGCGGAGACCCAGTACTTC.

The chain is built from TRBV2 and TRBJ1-2, with TRBD1 matching over 9 bases. Per the germline V gene, CDR1 is SNHLY and CDR2 is FYNNEI. The CDR3 is made up of 14 amino acids. V was clipped by 7 bases and J by 8 bases; unmatched bases: 11. The CDR3 sequence: CASKFRDRAEGYTF. CDR3 nucleotides: TGTGCCAGCAAATTTCGGGACAGGGCAGAGGGCTACACCTTC.

This rearrangement joins TRBV7-6 to TRBJ1-3; the D is unclear. Germline CDR1 is SGHVS and CDR2 is FNYEAQ. This CDR3 has 16 amino acids. Trimming left V 5 bases short and J 6 bases short, with 20 bases between. The CDR3 protein is CASSLGGWATSNTIYF. For the CDR3, the DNA is TGTGCCAGCAGCCTCGGCGGTTGGGCTACCTCAAACACCATATATTTT.

This clonotype was seen only a few times. The J gene is TRBJ2-1, the V gene TRBV6-1; 9 nucleotides match TRBD1. In germline, CDR1 is MNHNS, CDR2 SASEGT. The CDR3 is 16 residues long. Trimming at V came to 5 bases and at J to 5 bases, leaving 10 bases not matched to a gene. In DNA, the CDR3 is TGTGCCAGCAGTCTTTCGGGACAGGGTTGGAACAATGAGCAGTTCTTC. Encoded protein: CASSLSGQGWNNEQFF.

V gene TRBV7-9 combines with J gene TRBJ1-1; D is uncertain. This CDR3 spans 16 amino acids. The V gene's germline CDR1 is SEHNR and CDR2 FQNEAQ (reference sequence). V shed 2 bases and J shed 6 bases, with 19 bases lying between them. In DNA, the CDR3 is TGTGCCAGCAGCTTATGGGCGGGGTTCATTAAGTCTGAAGCTTTCTTT. Translating it yields CASSLWAGFIKSEAFF.

This chain uses TRBV24-1 with TRBJ2-3; TRBD2 agrees at 9 bases. This CDR3 has 15 amino acids. Germline V lookup: CDR1 KGHDR, CDR2 SFDVKD. V shed 4 bases and J 7 bases; nucleotides not matched to a gene: 8. The CDR3: CATSEPGTSRNTQYF. As DNA, the CDR3 is TGTGCCACCAGTGAGCCTGGGACTAGCAGGAATACGCAGTATTTT.

This chain links TRBV28 with TRBJ2-3; the D gene is possibly TRBD2 (6 bases). This CDR3 is built from 15 residues. The V end was cut by 4 bases, the J end by 3 bases, with 14 bases between. CDR1 and CDR2 from the germline V gene are MDHEN and SYDVKM. CDR3 amino acids: CASSWDGTPTDTQYF. The CDR3 DNA reads TGTGCCAGCAGTTGGGACGGGACTCCTACAGATACGCAGTATTTT.

J is TRBJ1-4 and V is TRBV27, with D possibly being TRBD1 (5 bases). V was clipped by 5 bases and J by 2 bases, with 9 bases between them. Per the germline V gene, CDR1 is MNHEY and CDR2 is SMNVEV (reference sequence). The CDR3 consists of 14 residues. CDR3 coding DNA: TGTGCCAGCAGTGTCTCAGGGACTAATGAAAAACTGTTTTTT. This sequence encodes CASSVSGTNEKLFF.

The chain links TRBV4-1 to TRBJ2-5; 9 bases line up with TRBD2. Germline CDR1 reads MGHRA; CDR2 reads YSYEKL. This CDR3 has 17 residues. The trim removed 4 bases at V and 4 bases at J, leaving 13 bases unmatched. The CDR3 protein is CASSPLGAAGGRETQYF. In DNA, the CDR3 is TGCGCCAGCAGCCCCCTGGGGGCCGCGGGGGGGCGAGAGACCCAGTACTTC.

This chain joins TRBV19 and TRBJ1-1; perhaps TRBD1 as D (6 bases). This CDR3 has 16 amino acids. CDR1 and CDR2 from the germline V gene are LNHDA and SQIVND (reference sequence). V was shortened by 9 bases and J by 4 bases, with 24 bases between the two germline ends. The CDR3 bases are TGTGCCAGCGACCCGACGGGGGGGGCCGTCGGCACTGAAGCTTTCTTT. This encodes CASDPTGGAVGTEAFF.

The chain employs TRBV6-1 and TRBJ2-5; D might be TRBD1 or TRBD2, each matching 6 bases. With 10 bases removed from V and 1 base from J, the gap between germline ends came to 13 bases. Per the germline V gene, CDR1 is MNHNS and CDR2 is SASEGT. This CDR3 has 13 amino acids. The CDR3 loop is CATNGGIQETQYF. Written as DNA, the CDR3 is TGTGCCACCAACGGGGGCATCCAAGAGACCCAGTACTTC.

The chain is built from TRBV7-9 and TRBJ2-1; D possibly uses TRBD1 or TRBD2 (5 bases each). This CDR3 has 14 amino acids. Germline values: CDR1 SEHNR, CDR2 FQNEAQ (reference sequence). V shed 1 base and J shed 5 bases, with 9 bases lying between them. The CDR3 sequence: CASSLELGDNEQFF. CDR3 coding DNA: TGTGCCAGCAGCTTAGAACTAGGGGACAATGAGCAGTTCTTC.

This clonotype appeared many times. The chain carries TRBV28 and TRBJ2-1; TRBD2 aligns across 10 bases. The CDR3 has 15 amino acids. The germline gives CDR1 MDHEN, CDR2 SYDVKM. Trimming at V came to 7 bases and at J to 6 bases, leaving 9 bases not matched to a gene. CDR3 nucleotides: TGTGCCAGCATGGGGTCTAGCGGGGGCCGCAATGAGCAGTTCTTC. Protein sequence: CASMGSSGGRNEQFF.

In its sample, this clonotype was seen once. The chain uses TRBV12-3 or TRBV12-4 and TRBJ2-2; TRBD1 matches at 11 bases. V lost 4 bases to trimming and J lost 1 base; unmatched junction nucleotides: 5. The CDR3 consists of 17 residues. The CDR3 DNA sequence: TGTGCCAGCAGTTCAGGGACAGGGGGATTGAACACCGGGGAGCTGTTTTTT. Protein: CASSSGTGGLNTGELFF.

This clonotype was detected only a few times. The CDR3 reads CAWSDWAGGNQPQHF. The CDR3 DNA is TGTGCCTGGAGTGATTGGGCAGGGGGCAATCAGCCCCAGCATTTT. The chain uses TRBV30 and TRBJ1-5; the D gene is possibly TRBD1 (6 bases). V was cut by 1 base and J by 2 bases, with 12 bases left in between. Germline CDR1 is GTSNPN and CDR2 is SVGIG (reference sequence). CDR3 size: 15 residues. Full variable domain (outside the CDR3, taken from reference TRBV30 and TRBJ1-5): SQTIHQWPATLVQPVGSPLSLECTVEGTSNPNLYWYRQAAGRGLQLLFYSVGIGQISSEVPQNLSASRPQDRQFILSSKKLLLSDSGFYLCAWSDWAGGNQPQHFGDGTRLSIL.